These T cell receptor beta chains were read from a single sample in a study of T cell responses to AZD1222 COVID-19 vaccine. Sequencing used immunoSEQ multiplex PCR; TCRdb keeps in-frame clones, though not all of them. In the table there are about 63,000 clones, about 83% of which are singletons. The material sequenced was peripheral blood, taken 28 days after the second AZD1222 dose. These receptors came from an adult who received the AZD1222 COVID-19 vaccine. Each CDR3 is given with its conserved first and last residue. A D gene is named only where the DNA matches it firmly. The size of a clone is reported for some rows only, either as once, few or many, or as a class for expanded clones.

TRBV9,TRBD1,.,TRBJ2-1,TGTGCCAGCAGCCCGCCCATACAGGGGATATTCTACAATGAGCAGTTCTTC,CASSPPIQGIFYNEQFF
TRBV5-4,TRBD1,.,TRBJ1-1,TGTGCCAGCAGCAGGGGACAGCCGTCATCGAACACTGAAGCTTTCTTT,CASSRGQPSSNTEAFF
TRBV15,.,.,TRBJ2-2,TGTGCCACCAGCAGGAACAGGGAGGGGACCGGGGAGCTGTTTTTT,CATSRNREGTGELFF
TRBV7-2,.,.,TRBJ1-6,TGTGCCAGCAGCATAGCCGGGACAAGTAATTCACCCCTCCACTTT,CASSIAGTSNSPLHF
TRBV6-6,.,.,TRBJ1-1,TGTGCCAGCAGCTCGGACGTGAACACTGAAGCTTTCTTT,CASSSDVNTEAFF
TRBV24-1,.,few,TRBJ1-2,TGTGCCACCAGTGCCAATGGCGGCTACACCTTC,CATSANGGYTF
TRBV15,.,.,TRBJ1-5,TGTGCCACCAGCAAACTAGGGGGGCAGCCCCAGCATTTT,CATSKLGGQPQHF
TRBV5-5,.,few,TRBJ1-4,TGTGCCAGCAGCTTTAGCGGGAGCGCAACTAATGAAAAACTGTTTTTT,CASSFSGSATNEKLFF
TRBV13,TRBD1,once,TRBJ2-7,TGTGCCAGCAGCTACCGGGACAGGGGCTACGAGCAGTACTTC,CASSYRDRGYEQYF
TRBV5-8,.,.,TRBJ1-1,TGTGCCAGCAGCTTGTCATGGGGGTGGGGTGACACTGAAGCTTTCTTT,CASSLSWGWGDTEAFF
TRBV5-4,TRBD2,.,TRBJ2-5,TGTGCCAGCAGCTCGGGACTAGGGGGAGAGACCCAGTACTTC,CASSSGLGGETQYF
TRBV28,.,.,TRBJ2-2,TGTGCCAGCAGTCCCCGGGGCCACACCGGGGAGCTGTTTTTT,CASSPRGHTGELFF
TRBV7-9,.,.,TRBJ1-5,TGTGCCAGCAGCTTAGGGGTTCGGGATCAGCCCCAGCATTTT,CASSLGVRDQPQHF
TRBV15,TRBD2,.,TRBJ2-7,TGTGCCACCAGCAGCTACCCCGGACTAGCGGGGGACGAGCAGTACTTC,CATSSYPGLAGDEQYF
TRBV7-9,TRBD1,.,TRBJ1-4,TGTGCCAGCAGCTCTACAGGGGCTAGGCTGTTTTTT,CASSSTGARLFF
TRBV28,TRBD1,few,TRBJ2-7,TGTGCCAGCATCGCACATACGAAAGTCCTACAGGGGAACTCAGACTTC,CASIAHTKVLQGNSDF
TRBV10-2,TRBD2,.,TRBJ2-3,TGCGCCAGCAGTCCCGCGGGGCTAACTAGCGTGGGGGCAGATACGCAGTATTTT,CASSPAGLTSVGADTQYF
TRBV7-8,.,medium-sized,TRBJ2-2,TGTGCCAGCAGCTTCGAAGGGGCGAACACCGGGGAGCTGTTTTTT,CASSFEGANTGELFF
TRBV30,.,.,TRBJ1-6,TGTGCCTGGAGTGAGCCCCTAAGACCCCTCCACTTT,CAWSEPLRPLHF
TRBV4-1,TRBD1,.,TRBJ1-4,TGCGCCAGCAGCCAAGACGGGACAGAGAATGAAAAACTGTTTTTT,CASSQDGTENEKLFF
TRBV5-1,.,.,TRBJ2-6,TGCGCCAGCAGCGCGGAGAACTCTGGGGCCAACGTCCTGACTTTC,CASSAENSGANVLTF
TRBV19,.,.,TRBJ1-1,TGTGCCAGTAGTATAGTTAACGTTCGGGATGAAGCTTTCTTT,CASSIVNVRDEAFF
TRBV7-9,TRBD2,.,TRBJ2-7,TGTGCCAGCAGCTTAGGACCTCGGGGGGTGAAATCCTACGAGCAGTACTTC,CASSLGPRGVKSYEQYF
TRBV2,TRBD1,.,TRBJ1-1,TGTGCCAGCATGCTACAGGGGTACACTGAAGCTTTCTTT,CASMLQGYTEAFF
TRBV6-5,.,few,TRBJ1-5,TGTGCCAGCAGAAAGACAGGACGAAATCAGCCCCAGCATTTT,CASRKTGRNQPQHF
TRBV30,.,.,TRBJ1-1,TGTGCCTGGAGTGGGCAGTCGAACACTGAAGCTTTCTTT,CAWSGQSNTEAFF
TRBV4-1,.,.,TRBJ1-1,TGCGCCAGCAGCCAAGTGGGGGGTGGGGTTGAAGCTTTCTTT,CASSQVGGGVEAFF
TRBV27,.,.,TRBJ2-7,TGTGCCAGCAGTTTCCACCAGGGAACCTCCTACGAGCAGTACTTC,CASSFHQGTSYEQYF
TRBV5-5,.,.,TRBJ1-5,TGTGCCAGCAACCAAGGCCTGGGGAGCCGCCCCCAGCATTTT,CASNQGLGSRPQHF
TRBV19,.,.,TRBJ1-6,TGTGCCAGTAGTATATGGGTGAGTGGAAATTCACCCCTCCACTTT,CASSIWVSGNSPLHF
TRBV4-3,TRBD1,once,TRBJ2-1,TGCGCCAGCAGCCAGCCCACAGGGGGCGCTTACAATGAGCAGTTCTTC,CASSQPTGGAYNEQFF
TRBV6-5,.,.,TRBJ1-1,TGTGCCAGCAGTTACGGGGTCAGAAGGTCTGAAGCTTTCTTT,CASSYGVRRSEAFF
TRBV7-8,TRBD2,.,TRBJ2-1,TGTGCCAGCAGCCCATTTAGCGGGGATGACAATGAGCAGTTCTTC,CASSPFSGDDNEQFF
TRBV7-8,.,.,TRBJ1-1,TGTGCCAGCAGCTTTGGGGCCGCCGGGGTGACTGAAGCTTTCTTT,CASSFGAAGVTEAFF
TRBV11-3,.,.,TRBJ2-1,TGTGCCAGCAGCTTCGGCCTAGCGAGTGATGAGCAGTTCTTC,CASSFGLASDEQFF
TRBV18,TRBD1,.,TRBJ1-6,TGTGCCAGCTCACTCAGGGGGCCCGAGAATTCACCCCTCCACTTT,CASSLRGPENSPLHF
TRBV11-2,.,.,TRBJ2-7,TGTGCCAGCAGCTTAGTTTACGGACAAAAAAGCTCCTACGAGCAGTACTTC,CASSLVYGQKSSYEQYF
TRBV18,TRBD1,.,TRBJ2-2,TGTGCCAGCTCATCGCGGACAGGTGGGAACACCGGGGAGCTGTTTTTT,CASSSRTGGNTGELFF
TRBV12-3/TRBV12-4,.,.,TRBJ1-5,TGTGCCACACGGGCAGATAGCAATCAGCCCCAGCATTTT,CATRADSNQPQHF
TRBV19,.,.,TRBJ2-4,TGTGCCAGTGCCCGTATAGGGATGGACATTCAGTACTTC,CASARIGMDIQYF
TRBV15,.,.,TRBJ2-1,TGTGCCACCAGCGGTCCTCGGATGCGGTTAAGCAATGAGCAGTTCTTC,CATSGPRMRLSNEQFF
TRBV6-5,.,.,TRBJ1-3,TGTGCCAGCAGTTACAACGACATCTCTGGAAACACCATATATTTT,CASSYNDISGNTIYF
TRBV29-1,.,.,TRBJ2-3,TGCAGCGTTGCCGCCTTTGATACGCAGTATTTT,CSVAAFDTQYF
TRBV4-3,.,few,TRBJ1-3,TGCGCCAGCAGGCCGGACGGAGGTGCTGGAAACACCATATATTTT,CASRPDGGAGNTIYF
TRBV21-1,.,.,TRBJ1-6,TGTGCCAGCAGCAAACCAGGGTTTCAGGTACAGGATAATTCACCCCTCCACTTT,CASSKPGFQVQDNSPLHF
TRBV18,.,few,TRBJ1-6,TGTGCCAGCTCATTGGAGACGGGCAAAATTTCACCCCTCCACTTT,CASSLETGKISPLHF
TRBV6-5,.,.,TRBJ1-1,TGTGCCAGCAGGCCCACAGGGACTGAAGCTTTCTTT,CASRPTGTEAFF
TRBV7-6,.,.,TRBJ1-3,TGTGCCAGCAGGGGGGAGAGCTCGGTTGAAGCTGACACCATATATTTT,CASRGESSVEADTIYF
TRBV12-3/TRBV12-4,.,.,TRBJ2-7,TGTGCCAGCAGCCAGGGGATTTCCTACGAGCAGTACTTC,CASSQGISYEQYF
TRBV13,.,once,TRBJ2-7,TGTGCCAGCAGCTTAGCGTCGAACAGGCATGAATACGAGCAGTACTTC,CASSLASNRHEYEQYF
TRBV24-1,.,.,TRBJ1-2,TGTGCCACCAGTGAGAGCTATGGCTACACCTTC,CATSESYGYTF
TRBV9,.,.,TRBJ2-7,TGTGCCAGCAGCGTAGTAGCCGGACAGAAATACGAGCAGTACTTC,CASSVVAGQKYEQYF
TRBV4-1,TRBD1,once,TRBJ2-7,TGCGCCAGCAGCCGGAATACCGGGACAGACTCCTACGAGCAGTACTTC,CASSRNTGTDSYEQYF
TRBV4-3,.,.,TRBJ2-2,TGCGCCAGCAGCCAAGAAGGCTATTTTGGGACATCCTTTCCGCACACCGGGGAGCTGTTTTTT,CASSQEGYFGTSFPHTGELFF
TRBV6-1,TRBD2,few,TRBJ2-7,TGTGCCAGCAGTGATGAGATCAGCGGGGGTTACGAGCAGTACTTC,CASSDEISGGYEQYF
TRBV7-2,TRBD2,.,TRBJ2-7,TGTGCCAGCAGCGCGGGACTAGCGGTTGAGGAGCAGTACTTC,CASSAGLAVEEQYF
TRBV12-3/TRBV12-4,.,.,TRBJ1-5,TGTGCCAGCAGTTTGAATAATGGTCAGCCCCAGCATTTT,CASSLNNGQPQHF
TRBV9,.,.,TRBJ1-2,TGTGCCAGCAGCGTAGACAGCTCGGGGGGCTACACCTTC,CASSVDSSGGYTF
TRBV27,.,.,TRBJ2-1,TGTGCCAGCAGTTTATTTCTTGGTGAGCAGTTCTTC,CASSLFLGEQFF